This T cell receptor beta chain came from a study of cytomegalovirus exposure and HLA in healthy donors. The CDR3 runs 16 residues. Germline trimming cut 3 bases from V and 4 bases from J; bases unmatched to any gene: 9. The germline V gene encodes CDR1 MGHRA and CDR2 YSYEKL. Findings and limits, study-wide: The study carried out a later analysis of TCR beta sequences. It associated approximately 15,000 of them with specific HLA alleles at a false discovery rate of 0.05.

The PCR employed 60 Vbeta primers together with 13 Jbeta primers. Clones were sequenced by immunoSEQ multiplex PCR, and TCRdb holds only the in-frame ones, with some missing. The table has 120,000 to 150,000 clones, around 81% seen once; the top ten hold about 2.5%. About this clone itself: Its specificity is unknown.

The TCR comes from a male donor in good health and CMV-seronegative. Sequenced: PBMCs. The chain combines TRBV4-1 with TRBJ1-2; 9 bases are shared with TRBD1. The CDR3 protein is CASSQNRDRAFYGYTF. In DNA form, the CDR3 reads TGCGCCAGCAGCCAGAACCGGGACAGGGCCTTCTATGGCTACACCTTC.